One sample yielded the 22 T cell receptor beta chains listed below, sequenced in a study of T cell repertoires in cytomegalovirus infection. In TCRdb, the reads were re-called with MiXCR into one record per CDR3 protein. The sample has approximately 500,000 distinct CDR3 sequences; approximately 15% are singletons. Sequenced: CD8+ T cells from PBMCs. The receptors were sampled from a human donor in good health (CMV status not recorded). Some clones in this sample may be carry-over from other donors' samples.

This clonotype has a count of ten or more. The CDR3 nucleotides are TGTGCCAGCAGCTTTTCGGACGGAGCCTACGAGCAGTACTTC. Its protein product is CASSFSDGAYEQYF. J is TRBJ2-7 and V is TRBV7-2; D gene ambiguous. The germline V and J ends were trimmed by 3 bases and 2 bases, with 11 bases remaining between them. Germline values: CDR1 SGHTA, CDR2 FQGNSA. This CDR3 has 14 amino acids. The full variable domain, rest sourced from reference TRBV7-2 and TRBJ2-7, is GAGVSQSPSNKVTEKGKDVELRCDPISGHTALYWYRQSLGQGLEFLIYFQGNSAPDKSGLPSDRFSAERTGGSVSTLTIQRTQQEDSAVYLCASSFSDGAYEQYFGPGTRLTVT.

There are many counts of this clonotype. CDR3 coding DNA: TGCAGTGCTAGAGATGACAGCGGGAGGACAGATACGCAGTATTTT. Its translation: CSARDDSGRTDTQYF. The rearrangement uses TRBV20-1 and TRBJ2-3; 9 positions agree with TRBD2. Trimming at V came to 0 bases and at J to 3 bases, leaving 4 bases not matched to a gene. Germline V gene data show CDR1 as DFQATT and CDR2 as SNEGSKA (reference sequence). This CDR3 comprises 15 residues.

The chain combines TRBV11-1 with TRBJ1-1, with D unclear. Germline V gives CDR1 SGHAT, CDR2 FQDESV (reference sequence). The CDR3 runs to 11 residues. Trimming took off 6 bases at V and 4 bases at J, with 6 bases between the two ends. The CDR3 DNA follows: TGTGCCAGCAGGGAGGGCACTGAAGCTTTCTTT. Its translation is CASREGTEAFF.

This clonotype has ten or more counts. V and J are TRBV27 and TRBJ2-5; 10 nucleotides align to TRBD2. From germline, CDR1 is MNHEY and CDR2 SMNVEV (reference sequence). The junction had 10 bases not matched to a gene; V was cut back by 0 bases and J by 6 bases. This CDR3 is built from 17 residues. In nucleotides, the CDR3 is TGTGCCAGCAGTTTATCGAAGTCTAGCGGGGGCCTGAAGACCCAGTACTTC. It is translated as CASSLSKSSGGLKTQYF.

The gene calls are TRBV4-1 and TRBJ2-2, with D possibly TRBD2 on 5 matching bases. With 4 bases removed from V and 1 base from J, the gap between germline ends came to 13 bases. In germline, CDR1 is MGHRA, CDR2 YSYEKL. The CDR3 runs 16 residues. In DNA form, the CDR3 reads TGCGCCAGCAGCCTCTATTCCGGGAAGAACACCGGGGAGCTGTTTTTT. Protein product: CASSLYSGKNTGELFF.

The sample holds one count of this clonotype. This sequence joins TRBV7-6 and TRBJ1-1, with 7 bases fitting TRBD1. The germline V gene encodes CDR1 SGHVS and CDR2 FNYEAQ. The CDR3 contains 14 residues. V lost 7 bases, J lost 7 bases, and 12 bases stayed unmatched. DNA of the CDR3: TGTGCCAGCATCGCCCAGGGGGATAGCATTGAAGCTTTCTTT. It encodes CASIAQGDSIEAFF. Complete variable domain (other parts from reference TRBV7-6 and TRBJ1-1): GAGVSQSPRYKVTKRGQDVALRCDPISGHVSLYWYRQALGQGPEFLTYFNYEAQQDKSGLPNDRFSAERPEGSISTLTIQRTEQRDSAMYRCASIAQGDSIEAFFGQGTRLTVV.

This clonotype was seen ten or more times. The chain carries TRBV4-1 and TRBJ2-1; TRBD2 might be the D (5 bases). Germline V gives CDR1 MGHRA, CDR2 YSYEKL. The CDR3 runs to 15 residues. V was shortened by 4 bases and J by 8 bases, with 18 bases between the two germline ends. CDR3 nucleotide sequence: TGCGCCAGCAGCCCGGCGGGTGGGCAGGTCGATGAGCAGTTCTTC. Its translation is CASSPAGGQVDEQFF.

This clonotype has more than one count but fewer than ten. The chain is built from TRBV5-1 and TRBJ2-5; 9 bases are a match to TRBD1. Unmatched junction bases numbered 9, after V lost 4 bases and J lost 5 bases. Germline-derived CDR1 and CDR2 are SGHRS and YFSETQ. The CDR3 is 15 amino acids. CDR3 region: CASSASDRGEETQYF. CDR3 in DNA: TGCGCCAGCAGCGCCTCGGACAGGGGAGAGGAGACCCAGTACTTC.

This clonotype was recorded a few times. The rearrangement joins TRBV19 to TRBJ2-2, with 7 bases lining up with TRBD1. This CDR3 region has 15 residues. V trimming: 7 bases; J trimming: 9 bases; junction bases outside the gene matches: 14. The V gene's germline CDR1 is LNHDA and CDR2 SQIVND (reference sequence). The CDR3 spells CASTIYPKGARELFF. The CDR3 DNA reads TGTGCCAGTACTATTTACCCGAAGGGGGCTAGGGAGCTGTTTTTT. The entire variable domain, with the rest obtained from reference TRBV19 and TRBJ2-2, is as follows: DGGITQSPKYLFRKEGQNVTLSCEQNLNHDAMYWYRQDPGQGLRLIYYSQIVNDFQKGDIAEGYSVSREKKESFPLTVTSAQKNPTAFYLCASTIYPKGARELFFGEGSRLTVL.

The chain recombines TRBV28 with TRBJ1-6; no firm D call. Germline loops: CDR1 MDHEN, CDR2 SYDVKM. V lost 4 bases and J lost 14, with 12 bases in between. CDR3 length: 12 amino acids. The CDR3 DNA sequence: TGTGCCAGCAGTTCCCTAGAAGTGTCCCTCCACTTT. This encodes CASSSLEVSLHF.

Many counts were recorded for this clonotype. V usage is TRBV7-9 and J usage is TRBJ1-3; unclear D gene. V dropped 4 bases and J dropped 4 bases, with 17 bases sitting between them. CDR1 SEHNR and CDR2 FQNEAQ come from the germline V gene (reference sequence). The CDR3 covers 16 residues. The DNA for the CDR3 is TGTGCCAGCAGCTCCACAGAACAAGCCTCCGGAAACACCATATATTTT. It codes for CASSSTEQASGNTIYF.

With respect to this clonotype: This clone may be a read error of a much larger clone one base away. The conserved phenylalanine or tryptophan is not found at the CDR3 terminus, so this likely reflects a read error. This sequence joins TRBV4-2 and TRBJ2-3; D is ambiguous. V was clipped by 1 base and J by 4 bases, with 9 bases between them. The CDR3 is 14 residues long. The germline V gene has CDR1 LGHNA and CDR2 YNFKEQ. The CDR3 DNA reads TGTGCCAGCAGCCAAGCCCAAACAGCAGATACGCAGTATTTG. It encodes CASSQAQTADTQYL.

CDR3 coding DNA: TGTGCCAGCAGCCATAATGAGGGGGGGGCCTATGGCTACACCTTC. It yields the protein CASSHNEGGAYGYTF. This chain connects TRBV3-1 to TRBJ1-2; possible D gene TRBD1, 6 bases. Germline assignment: CDR1 LGHDT and CDR2 YNNKEL (reference sequence). This CDR3 spans 15 amino acids. Trimming pared 3 bases from V and 4 bases from J, leaving 15 bases between.

This clonotype showed up many times. This chain links TRBV6-1 with TRBJ2-6; D may be TRBD2 (6 bases). V was shortened by 2 bases and J by 2 bases, with 16 bases between the two germline ends. CDR3 size: 18 residues. Per the germline V gene, CDR1 is MNHNS and CDR2 is SASEGT. The DNA of the CDR3 is TGTGCCAGCAGTGAATATTCGGAGTGGGGGGCTGGGGCCAACGTCCTGACTTTC. This codes for CASSEYSEWGAGANVLTF.

Note on this clonotype: This may stem from a read error, because a much larger clone lies one nucleotide away. Lacking the conserved final phenylalanine or tryptophan, this CDR3 likely reflects a read error. The J gene is TRBJ2-4, the V gene TRBV6-1, with D perhaps TRBD1 (6 bases). V shed 3 bases and J shed 6 bases, with 12 bases lying between them. There are 14 residues in the CDR3. CDR1 and CDR2 (germline): MNHNS, SASEGT. The CDR3 spells CASSEEADRNIQYL. CDR3 sequence (DNA): TGTGCCAGCAGTGAGGAGGCGGACAGAAACATTCAGTACTTA.

V usage is TRBV6-6 and J usage is TRBJ2-3; TRBD2 matches at 11 bases. The V gene's germline CDR1 is MNHNY and CDR2 SVGAGI (reference sequence). The CDR3 loop spans 17 amino acids. The trim removed 0 bases at V and 1 base at J, leaving 3 bases unmatched. CDR3 amino acids: CASSYSGLAGRTDTQYF. Written as DNA, the CDR3 is TGTGCCAGCAGTTACTCCGGACTAGCGGGCCGCACAGATACGCAGTATTTT.

This clonotype was counted at least ten times. The chain recombines TRBV7-8 with TRBJ2-5; perhaps TRBD1 as D (5 bases). V gave up 5 bases and J gave up 5 bases, with 15 bases separating them. The CDR3 runs to 14 residues. Germline V gene data show CDR1 as SGHVS and CDR2 as FQNEAQ. CDR3 loop: CASSPAVRQETQYF. The DNA of the CDR3 is TGTGCCAGCAGCCCCGCGGTACGACAGGAGACCCAGTACTTC. Complete variable domain (other parts from reference TRBV7-8 and TRBJ2-5): GAGVSQSPRYKVAKRGQDVALRCDPISGHVSLFWYQQALGQGPEFLTYFQNEAQLDKSGLPSDRFFAERPEGSVSTLKIQRTQQEDSAVYLCASSPAVRQETQYFGPGTRLLVL.

This clonotype appeared many times. The gene calls are TRBV7-9 and TRBJ1-3; TRBD1 might be the D (6 bases). Germline V gene sequence: CDR1 SEHNR, CDR2 FQNEAQ (reference sequence). This CDR3 is built from 17 residues. V was shortened by 3 bases and J by 0 bases, with 15 bases between the two germline ends. The CDR3 DNA follows: TGTGCCAGCAGCTTGGGGGGGCTCAGCTCCTCTGGAAACACCATATATTTT. Amino acid sequence: CASSLGGLSSSGNTIYF.

This clonotype was counted at least ten times. This chain connects TRBV12-3 or TRBV12-4 to TRBJ2-2, with D possibly TRBD2 on 6 matching bases. With 5 bases removed from V and 1 base from J, the gap between germline ends came to 17 bases. The CDR3 runs to 17 residues. The CDR3 loop is CASSPSIGRENTGELFF. The CDR3 region has the DNA TGTGCCAGCAGTCCATCAATCGGGCGGGAGAACACCGGGGAGCTGTTTTTT.

This clonotype was detected only a few times. The chain combines TRBV7-8 with TRBJ1-1; D might be TRBD1 (5 bases). CDR3 length equals 13 residues. Deletions cut 7 bases from V and 1 base from J, with 10 bases between. Germline CDR1 is SGHVS and CDR2 is FQNEAQ. DNA of the CDR3: TGTGCCAGCACCTTCAGGGAGAACACTGAAGCTTTCTTT. This sequence encodes CASTFRENTEAFF.

V is TRBV7-9 and J is TRBJ2-7; 10 bases map to TRBD2. Germline CDR1 and CDR2: SEHNR and FQNEAQ (reference sequence). The junction had 7 bases not matched to a gene; V was cut back by 3 bases and J by 2 bases. The CDR3 runs 16 residues. The CDR3 region is CASSFVTGTSAYEQYF. The CDR3 DNA is TGTGCCAGCAGCTTCGTAACCGGGACTAGCGCCTACGAGCAGTACTTC.

This clonotype was detected only a few times. The genes are TRBV4-2 and TRBJ1-4; no reliable D call. The CDR3 covers 13 residues. Trimming shortened V by 0 bases and J by 5 bases, and 4 bases separated the two germline ends. The germline CDR1 and CDR2 sequences are LGHNA and YNFKEQ. The CDR3: CASSQDTNEKLFF. The CDR3 DNA reads TGTGCCAGCAGCCAAGACACGAATGAAAAACTGTTTTTT.